This TCR beta chain was identified in a study of blood T cell repertoires in COVID-19. Study-level information: From T cells, B-cell-depleted T cells, or PBMCs came the material, which was cDNA or gDNA.

Per the original data handling: From reference gene primer amplification, estimates of nucleated cell counts were derived. Clones were sequenced by immunoSEQ multiplex PCR, and TCRdb holds only the in-frame ones, with some missing. V and J calls plus clone size are reproduced from that table; the DNA served to infer D and trimming. The table includes approximately 160,000 clones, approximately 81% detected once. The CDR3 has 13 amino acids. Germline-derived CDR1 and CDR2 are LGHDT and YNNKEL (reference sequence). V lost 6 bases to trimming and J lost 9 bases; unmatched junction nucleotides: 8. The sequencing sample was made of peripheral blood. The receptor was isolated from an older woman with COVID-19, enrolled during active disease. The chain joins TRBV3-1 (or the pseudogene TRBV3-2) to TRBJ2-1, with TRBD1 matching 7 bases. The CDR3 loop reads CASSDRVIGEQFF. The DNA of the CDR3 is TGTGCCAGCAGTGACAGGGTAATAGGTGAGCAGTTCTTC.